The entry that follows covers one TCR beta chain sequence. The data originate from a study of blood T cell repertoires in COVID-19. The wider study: The United States, Italy and Spain supplied acute and convalescent COVID-19 samples. PBMCs, B-cell-depleted T cells, or T cells provided the cDNA or gDNA that made up the material.

It was during active infection that Seattle patients were enrolled and then longitudinally followed. The CDR3 sequence is 20 residues long. Original handling: Estimates of nucleated cell counts were drawn from the amplification of reference gene primers. The method was immunoSEQ multiplex PCR; TCRdb's version includes in-frame clones alone and lacks a portion of them. Clone size and V and J calls were adopted from that table, with D and trimming inferred from the DNA. The sample has a few hundred thousand clones, 80% to 95% seen once. The sequencing sample was made of peripheral blood. The TCR originated in a woman in her 30s with COVID-19, enrolled during active disease. The gene calls are TRBV1 and TRBJ2-3; the D call of TRBD2 is as the table states it, not checked on the DNA. TRBV1 constitutes a pseudogene. CDR3 nucleotides: TGCACCAGCAGCCAATTATCTTTAGCGGGAGGCAAGTGTAGCACAGATACGCAGTATTTT. It translates to CTSSQLSLAGGKCSTDTQYF.